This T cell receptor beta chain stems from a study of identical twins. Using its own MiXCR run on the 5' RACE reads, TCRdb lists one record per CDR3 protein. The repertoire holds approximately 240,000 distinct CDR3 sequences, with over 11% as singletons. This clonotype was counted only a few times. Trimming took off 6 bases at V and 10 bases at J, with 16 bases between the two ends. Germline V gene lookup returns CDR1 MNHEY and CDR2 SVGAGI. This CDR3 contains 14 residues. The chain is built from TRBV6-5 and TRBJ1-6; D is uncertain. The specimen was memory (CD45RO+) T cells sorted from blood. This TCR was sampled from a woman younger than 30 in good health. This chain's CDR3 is CASSIEKRRSPLHF. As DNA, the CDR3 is TGTGCCAGCAGCATCGAGAAACGTCGATCACCCCTCCACTTT.